These T cell receptor beta chains were read from a single sample in a study of CD8 T cells in ankylosing spondylitis. TCRdb used MiXCR to reprocess the 5' RACE reads, holding one entry per CDR3 protein. The profile shows a few hundred thousand distinct CDR3 sequences, about 10% of them singletons. The sample taken for sequencing was blood, either unsorted or a sorted T cell fraction (not recorded which). These receptors all stem from a male donor with ankylosing spondylitis or in good health (not recorded which). Each CDR3 is given with its conserved first and last residue. A D gene is named only where the DNA matches it firmly. Clone sizes are given selectively: once, few, many, or a class where the clone is expanded.

clone size | J gene | D gene | V gene | CDR3 DNA | CDR3 protein
- | TRBJ2-4 | - | TRBV28 | TGTGCCAGCTCCGAGCGTTGGGTTAGCGAGTTAGCCAAAAACATTCAGTACTTC | CASSERWVSELAKNIQYF
- | TRBJ2-1 | - | TRBV24-1 | TGTGCCACCAGTGATGATGACAGCTCCTACAATGAGCAGTTCTTC | CATSDDDSSYNEQFF
many | TRBJ1-1 | - | TRBV12-3/TRBV12-4 | TGTGCCAGCACCACGGGACAGAACACTGAAGCTTTCTTT | CASTTGQNTEAFF
few | TRBJ2-3 | - | TRBV20-1 | TGCAGTGCTAGAAGGGTAGGGGGCGGGGGTGCTAGCACAGATACGCAGTATTTT | CSARRVGGGGASTDTQYF
- | TRBJ2-3 | TRBD2 | TRBV10-1 | TGCGCCAGCAGTGACGGCGGGGGGGACACAGATACGCAGTATTTT | CASSDGGGDTDTQYF
many | TRBJ2-1 | - | TRBV5-1 | TGCGCCAGCAGCTTGGGTCCTAGCGCCAACAATGAGCAGTTCTTC | CASSLGPSANNEQFF
few | TRBJ1-1 | - | TRBV7-6 | TGTGCCAGCAGCTTAGATGCGTGGGGGGGAGACACTGAAGCTTTCTTT | CASSLDAWGGDTEAFF
few | TRBJ2-7 | - | TRBV12-3/TRBV12-4 | TGTGCCAGCAGTTCACGCAGGGTAAGCTCCTACGAGCAGTACTTC | CASSSRRVSSYEQYF
many | TRBJ2-1 | - | TRBV15 | TGTGCCACCAGCAGAGATAACATTTGGACGTTCCCAAGGGTCTTC | CATSRDNIWTFPRVF
many | TRBJ1-2 | - | TRBV20-1 | TGCAGTGCTAGGGCAGACGGACCTTCTAACTATGGCTACACCTTC | CSARADGPSNYGYTF
many | TRBJ2-3 | - | TRBV9 | TGTGCCAGCAGCCCCACCGGGTCAGTTTTCACAGATACGCAGTATTTT | CASSPTGSVFTDTQYF
many | TRBJ2-1 | TRBD2 | TRBV12-3/TRBV12-4 | TGTGCCAGCACCCCAAAGCTGGACACCGGGAGGGAGCAGTTCTTC | CASTPKLDTGREQFF
many | TRBJ2-1 | TRBD2 | TRBV3-1 | TGTGCCAGCAGCCAAGAGGTACTAGCGGGATTCGGGGATGAGCAGTTCTTC | CASSQEVLAGFGDEQFF
- | TRBJ2-1 | TRBD2 | TRBV5-1 | TGCGCCAGCAGCTTATCTAGCGGGTGGAATGAGCAGTTCTTC | CASSLSSGWNEQFF
- | TRBJ2-1 | - | TRBV6-1 | TGTGCCAGCAGTGCCCTCAGGGAGCACAATGAGCAGTTCTTC | CASSALREHNEQFF
- | TRBJ2-3 | - | TRBV5-1 | TGCGCCAGCAGGCCCAACGGCCGCACAGATACGCAGTATTTT | CASRPNGRTDTQYF
many | TRBJ1-5 | - | TRBV12-3/TRBV12-4 | TGTGCCAGCAGTTTGGGGTTTAATCAGCCCCAGCATTTT | CASSLGFNQPQHF
- | TRBJ2-3 | - | TRBV10-3 | TGTGCCATCAGTGAGTCGACTGCAGATACGCAGTATTTT | CAISESTADTQYF
many | TRBJ2-7 | - | TRBV5-1 | TGCGCCAGCACCCTGACAGTTACCTACGAGCAGTACTTC | CASTLTVTYEQYF
many | TRBJ2-7 | TRBD1 | TRBV6-2/TRBV6-3 | TGTGCCAGCGCACAGGGGGCCGTCGAGCAGTACTTC | CASAQGAVEQYF
many | TRBJ2-1 | - | TRBV5-6 | TGTGCCAGCAGCTTGAGAGGGGACTTACTGTACAATGAGCAGTTCTTC | CASSLRGDLLYNEQFF
many | TRBJ2-1 | - | TRBV6-2/TRBV6-3 | TGTGCCAGCAGTTACTCATTTAAGGTATCGGCCTACAATGAGCAGTTCTTC | CASSYSFKVSAYNEQFF
- | TRBJ2-1 | - | TRBV27 | TGTGCCAGCAGTCCCCTATCCAGGATCGGGTTAGATGAGCAGTTCTTC | CASSPLSRIGLDEQFF
many | TRBJ2-1 | - | TRBV12-3/TRBV12-4 | TGTGCCAGCAGTTTGGCCCCCGGGATTTACAATGAGCAGTTCTTC | CASSLAPGIYNEQFF
few | TRBJ2-1 | TRBD2 | TRBV20-1 | TGCAGTGCCCAGGGCGGGACTAGCGGGATTCTGGGGCAGTTCTTC | CSAQGGTSGILGQFF
- | TRBJ1-5 | - | TRBV6-1 | TGTGCCAGCAGTGAAGGACGGAGTTATCAGCCCCAGCATTTT | CASSEGRSYQPQHF
- | TRBJ1-2 | TRBD1 | TRBV6-5 | TGTGCCAGCAGTTACGGGGGCAGGGGGCATGGCTACACCTTC | CASSYGGRGHGYTF
- | TRBJ2-3 | - | TRBV20-1 | TGCAGTGCTAGAGTCCCCCGGGCCGGAGATACGCAGTATTTT | CSARVPRAGDTQYF
- | TRBJ2-3 | - | TRBV10-2 | TGCGCCAGCAGAGGTTCAGATACGCAGTATTTT | CASRGSDTQYF
many | TRBJ2-7 | - | TRBV5-1 | TGCGCCAGCAGCTTGGACAGGGCCTCGATTCGGCAGTACTTC | CASSLDRASIRQYF
- | TRBJ2-2 | - | TRBV7-9 | TGTGCCAGCAGCCAGAGGACAGCTTCGAACACCGGGGAGCTGTTTTTT | CASSQRTASNTGELFF
- | TRBJ2-1 | TRBD2 | TRBV4-2 | TGTGCCAGCAGCGCCTCTAGCGGGGGGAGTTACAATGAGCAGTTCTTC | CASSASSGGSYNEQFF
many | TRBJ2-1 | - | TRBV24-1 | TGTGCCACCAGTGATTTGGATGAGCAGTTCTTC | CATSDLDEQFF
- | TRBJ1-1 | - | TRBV7-3 | TGTGCCAACAGCTTCGGCAAGAACACTGAAGCTTTCTTT | CANSFGKNTEAFF
many | TRBJ1-3 | - | TRBV24-1 | TGTGCCATACCTCATCTGTGTCGACCCCCATTCTCTGGAAACACCATATATTTT | CAIPHLCRPPFSGNTIYF
few | TRBJ1-6 | - | TRBV7-3 | TGTGCCAGCAGCTTAAATGGGCAGGGTAATTCACCCCTCCACTTT | CASSLNGQGNSPLHF
- | TRBJ2-3 | TRBD2 | TRBV3-1 | TGTGCCAGCAGCCAAGAGTTAGAAGCGGGAGGCACAGATACGCAGTATTTT | CASSQELEAGGTDTQYF
many | TRBJ1-2 | - | TRBV20-1 | TGCAGTGCTAGAGATCGGTCAAACTATGGCTACACCTTC | CSARDRSNYGYTF